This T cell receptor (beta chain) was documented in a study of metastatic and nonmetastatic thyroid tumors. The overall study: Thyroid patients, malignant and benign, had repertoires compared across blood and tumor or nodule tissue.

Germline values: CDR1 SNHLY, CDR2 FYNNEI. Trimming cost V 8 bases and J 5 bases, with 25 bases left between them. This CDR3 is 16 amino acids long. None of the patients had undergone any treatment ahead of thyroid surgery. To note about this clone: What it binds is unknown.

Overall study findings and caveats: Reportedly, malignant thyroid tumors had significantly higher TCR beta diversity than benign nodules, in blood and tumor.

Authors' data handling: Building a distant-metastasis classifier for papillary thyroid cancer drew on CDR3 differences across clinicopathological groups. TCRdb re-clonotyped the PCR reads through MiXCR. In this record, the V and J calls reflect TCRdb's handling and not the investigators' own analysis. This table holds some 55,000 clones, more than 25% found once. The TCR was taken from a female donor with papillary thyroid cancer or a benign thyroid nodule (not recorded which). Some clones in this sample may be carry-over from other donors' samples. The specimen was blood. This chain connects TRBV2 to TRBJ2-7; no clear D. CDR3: CASQRESRTLGNEQYF. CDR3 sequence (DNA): TGTGCCAGCCAAAGAGAAAGCCGGACGTTAGGAAACGAGCAGTACTTC.